This TCR beta chain stems from a study of blood T cell repertoires in COVID-19 (dated by TCRdb to 2019 to 2021). About the study as a whole: Collaborator samples came from the United States, Italy and Spain and covered acute and convalescent phases of COVID-19. The material from the prospective study consisted of cDNA or gDNA derived from T cells, B-cell-depleted T cells, or PBMCs. The dataset comprised deeply sampled blood TCRbeta repertoires from subjects exposed to, actively infected with, or recovered from COVID-19. The repertoires were made available in a free public database intended to serve as a resource for research on the immune response to SARS-CoV-2. Samples were obtained from the ongoing ImmuneRACE study (first 160 participants) and from about 1,300 subjects provided by 6 global collaborators. Sample metadata almost always included a de-identified subject ID, COVID-19 status, age in years and sex. HLA class I and class II types, where available, came from metadata supplied by the sample provider rather than from assay-based typing. General study outcomes and caveats: How much clinical and demographic metadata was included differed by source and by participant, and the metadata was provided uncurated.

TCRbeta CDR3 regions were amplified from genomic DNA using the immunoSEQ Assay, a bias-controlled multiplex PCR. On the authors' methods: The number of nucleated cells in each sample was estimated by amplification of reference gene primers within the assay. Sequence reads were collapsed and filtered to measure the absolute abundance of every unique TCRbeta CDR3 rearrangement. For each sample, productive Simpson clonality was calculated as the square root of Simpson's diversity index across productive rearrangements. In its TCRdb copy, this immuneACCESS table keeps in-frame sequences only and misses some clones. Where compared with another copy, unresolved V genes explain less than half of these, and the others have no known cause. From that table come the V and J calls and clone size; the DNA was used to work out D and trimming. This sample is represented by about 350,000 clones; roughly nine tenths of them were singletons. Of the sample, approximately 1% is held by the ten largest clones.

Participants in the prospective study were aged 18 to 89 years, lived in under 30 United States geographic areas, and enrolled through a virtual design. To assign participants to cohorts, the prospective study relied on clinical history that participants themselves reported in a screening survey and a study questionnaire. For ImmuneRACE Cohort 3, a participant was defined as recovered based on two consecutive negative NP/OP PCR tests, clearance by a healthcare professional, or resolution of symptoms. Each participant in the prospective study had whole blood, serum and a nasopharyngeal or oropharyngeal swab collected by mobile phlebotomists. Participants in the prospective study had the option to provide additional blood draws and questionnaires over an approximately 2-month period. Prospective study blood samples were shipped either frozen or at room temperature before DNA extraction. Points on this clone: Its antigen target is currently unknown. Within one base of it there is no much larger clone, and no base qualities were kept.

This TCR derives from a woman aged 25 to 39 who had recovered from COVID-19. Sequencing was performed on PBMCs or T cells enriched from blood (not recorded which).

The CDR3 protein is CASSVATSGGNEQFF. The sequenced DNA is TGTGCCAGCAGCGTAGCAACTAGCGGGGGAAATGAGCAGTTCTTC. The rearranged segments are TRBV9 and TRBJ2-1; 11 of the junction bases match TRBD2. V and J are trimmed by 0 bases and 7 bases, and the gene matches miss 3 bases of the junction. The CDR3 contains 15 residues, cysteine and phenylalanine counted. Only the CDR3 part of the read is kept: 45 bases, read in frame from the first base. The germline V gene gives CDR1 as SGDLS and CDR2 as YYNGEE. The full variable domain, completed from the reference TRBV9 and TRBJ2-1 proteins outside the CDR3, reads DSGVTQTPKHLITATGQRVTLRCSPRSGDLSVYWYQQSLDQGLQFLIQYYNGEERAKGNILERFSAQQFPDLHSELNLSSLELGDSALYFCASSVATSGGNEQFFGPGTRLTVL.